This T cell receptor (beta chain) is from a study of blood T cell repertoires in COVID-19. Study summary: In each case, the material was cDNA or gDNA derived from T cells, B-cell-depleted T cells, or PBMCs.

Germline loops: CDR1 KGHSH, CDR2 LQKENI. The CDR3 has 15 amino acids. Germline trimming cut 6 bases from V and 1 base from J; bases unmatched to any gene: 5. The method was immunoSEQ multiplex PCR; TCRdb's version includes in-frame clones alone and lacks a portion of them. The sample holds 88,000 or so clones, 70% to 80% seen once. This sequence originates from a human donor in a cohort sampled during active COVID-19. The sequencing sample was made of peripheral blood. This sequence joins TRBV18 and TRBJ2-3, with 9 bases matching TRBD1. CDR3 DNA sequence: TGTGCCAGCTCTTCCCGGGACAGGGGCACAGATACGCAGTATTTT. This codes for CASSSRDRGTDTQYF.